The 23 T cell receptor beta chains below come from one sample, sequenced in a study of immune characterization of retroperitoneal liposarcoma. TCRdb processed the PCR reads anew with MiXCR; each CDR3 protein has one entry. Among about 18,000 distinct CDR3 sequences, around 38% were seen once, and the ten largest hold roughly 7.4%. Material: blood. These receptors came from a male donor with retroperitoneal liposarcoma.

V and J are TRBV27 and TRBJ1-2, with D possibly matching TRBD1 (5 bases). With 5 bases removed from V and 3 bases from J, the gap between germline ends came to 16 bases. CDR1 is MNHEY, CDR2 SMNVEV, per germline (reference sequence). This CDR3 comprises 15 residues. As DNA, the CDR3 is TGTGCCAGCAGTCCCCGGGGCCAGCTTGACTATGGCTACACCTTC. The encoded protein is CASSPRGQLDYGYTF.

The gene calls are TRBV6-1 and TRBJ2-3; 10 nucleotides agree with TRBD1. Unmatched junction bases numbered 11, after V lost 6 bases and J lost 5 bases. This CDR3 is built from 16 residues. The germline V gene has CDR1 MNHNS and CDR2 SASEGT. DNA for the CDR3: TGTGCCAGCAGCCCTTCGGGACAGGGGAGAGGAGATACGCAGTATTTT. Translated: CASSPSGQGRGDTQYF.

This clonotype was detected once. The chain employs TRBV6-6 and TRBJ2-7; D possibly corresponds to TRBD2 (5 bases). The CDR3 contains 16 residues. The germline V gene has CDR1 MNHNY and CDR2 SVGAGI (reference sequence). The V gene lost 0 bases and the J gene lost 0 bases, with 12 bases spanning the gap. In DNA, the CDR3 is TGTGCCAGCAGTTACTCAGAAGCGGTTAGCTCCTACGAGCAGTACTTC. It yields the protein CASSYSEAVSSYEQYF.

The rearrangement links TRBV12-3 or TRBV12-4 to TRBJ2-1; 16 bases agree with TRBD2. The CDR3 has 15 amino acids. The V segment lost 6 bases and the J segment 12 bases; nucleotides outside the gene matches: 8. The CDR3 DNA follows: TGTGCCAGCAGCCCGGGACTAGCGGGAGGGCCCCGGCAGTTCTTC. This translates into CASSPGLAGGPRQFF.

The chain couples TRBV7-9 to TRBJ2-5; 7 nucleotides line up with TRBD2. The assigned J gene may be wrong: the sequence end matches TRBJ2-7 better. Germline V CDR1 and CDR2: SEHNR, FQNEAQ (reference sequence). The CDR3 extends over 15 amino acids. In DNA, the CDR3 is TGTGCCAGCAGCTTAGCGGGCGGGAGCCTCTACGAGCAGTACTTC. Protein sequence: CASSLAGGSLYEQYF.

This clonotype qualifies as medium-sized (0.01 to 0.1%). The rearrangement uses TRBV11-3 and TRBJ2-3, with TRBD1 identical over 7 bases. The CDR3 length is 13 residues. Germline lookup yields CDR1 SGHNT and CDR2 YENEEA. Trimming at V came to 2 bases and at J to 6 bases, leaving 2 bases not matched to a gene. The CDR3 region has the DNA TGTGCCAGCAGCTTAAGGGGGCAGGATACGCAGTATTTT. This gives the protein CASSLRGQDTQYF.

At least ten counts were recorded for this clonotype. V and J are TRBV6-1 and TRBJ2-1, with 9 nucleotides matching TRBD1. This CDR3 region has 14 residues. Per the germline V gene, CDR1 is MNHNS and CDR2 is SASEGT. The V segment lost 6 bases and the J segment 13 bases; nucleotides outside the gene matches: 13. CDR3 protein: CASRLQGAKETQFF. The CDR3 bases are TGTGCCAGCAGACTACAGGGGGCCAAAGAGACCCAGTTCTTC.

Note on this clonotype: A read error may produce the germline difference seen at one junction end. The V call is TRBV7-6, the J call TRBJ2-7; D might be TRBD1 (6 bases). Germline V gives CDR1 SGHVS, CDR2 FNYEAQ. CDR3 length equals 15 residues. DNA of the CDR3: TGTGCTAGCAGCTTAGCTCGGACAGTCTCCTACGAGCAGTACTTC. This codes for CASSLARTVSYEQYF.

The chain combines TRBV24-1 with TRBJ1-2; a possible D gene is TRBD1 (5 bases). Trimming left V 6 bases short and J 8 bases short, with 21 bases between. The CDR3 spans 15 residues. Germline assignment: CDR1 KGHDR and CDR2 SFDVKD. CDR3 sequence: CATSTRDEGLWGYTF. The CDR3 DNA reads TGTGCCACCAGTACCAGGGACGAGGGGCTGTGGGGCTACACCTTC.

This chain uses TRBV15 with TRBJ2-6; the D call may be TRBD1 or TRBD2 (5 bases each). The V and J ends lost 8 bases and 2 bases respectively, with 16 bases between them. Per germline, CDR1 LNHNV and CDR2 YYDKDF (reference sequence). This CDR3 spans 16 amino acids. DNA of the CDR3: TGTGCCACCGCCTATCCGGGGCGGACTGGGGCCAACGTCCTGACTTTC. It translates to CATAYPGRTGANVLTF.

This clonotype is medium-sized by share. The chain has TRBV6-1 and TRBJ2-1, with 7 bases matching TRBD2. Trimming removed 4 bases from V and 10 bases from J; junction bases left unmatched: 7. CDR1 and CDR2 from the germline V gene are MNHNS and SASEGT. The length of the CDR3 is 13 residues. Here the CDR3 DNA reads TGTGCCAGCAGTGCCGGGACTATTTACGAGCAGTTCTTC. This codes for CASSAGTIYEQFF.

In this sample, this clonotype turned up many times. The J gene is TRBJ2-5, the V gene TRBV7-2; 9 bases map to TRBD1. The J call is in doubt because the DNA end fits TRBJ2-7 better. Germline lookup yields CDR1 SGHTA and CDR2 FQGNSA. The CDR3 spans 15 residues. The CDR3 region is CASSSPGTGSGEQYF. CDR3 in DNA: TGTGCCAGCAGCTCTCCCGGGACAGGGTCAGGCGAGCAGTACTTC.

A few counts support this clonotype. The chain recombines TRBV11-2 with TRBJ2-3; unclear D gene. The germline gives CDR1 SGHAT, CDR2 FQNNGV. CDR3 length: 15 residues. Trimming shortened V by 5 bases and J by 4 bases, and 16 bases separated the two germline ends. Here the CDR3 reads CASSTDVGLADTQYF. Written as DNA, the CDR3 is TGTGCCAGCAGCACAGATGTGGGTTTGGCAGATACGCAGTATTTT.

This clonotype turned up a few times. J is TRBJ2-1 and V is TRBV6-1; possibly TRBD1 or TRBD2 for D (5 bases each). Trimming shortened V by 5 bases and J by 5 bases, and 16 bases separated the two germline ends. Per germline, CDR1 MNHNS and CDR2 SASEGT. The CDR3 has 15 amino acids. The CDR3 DNA reads TGTGCCAGCAGTTGGCAGGGCCAAGCGGACAATGAGCAGTTCTTC. Translation: CASSWQGQADNEQFF.

This clonotype was detected ten times or more. The V and J genes are TRBV27 and TRBJ1-1; D is unclear. Germline CDR1 and CDR2: MNHEY and SMNVEV (reference sequence). The CDR3 spans 14 residues. The germline V and J ends were trimmed by 5 bases and 2 bases, with 12 bases remaining between them. The CDR3 is CASSSYPLNTEAFF. The CDR3 bases are TGTGCCAGCAGTAGCTATCCACTCAACACTGAAGCTTTCTTT.

The chain joins TRBV4-3 to TRBJ1-5, with D possibly being TRBD1 (5 bases). CDR1 is LGHNA and CDR2 is YSLEER in the germline V gene. Trimming stripped 4 bases from V and 0 bases from J, with 10 bases between. The CDR3 loop spans 15 amino acids. CDR3 in amino acids: CASSRDGHSNQPQHF. For the CDR3, the DNA is TGCGCCAGCAGCCGGGACGGACATAGCAATCAGCCCCAGCATTTT.

The chain carries TRBV6-6 and TRBJ1-2; no definite D call. This CDR3 spans 13 amino acids. CDR1 MNHNY and CDR2 SVGAGI come from the germline V gene (reference sequence). Trimming left V 3 bases short and J 4 bases short, with 9 bases between. CDR3 sequence (DNA): TGTGCCAGCAGTTATGGTACAGTCTATGGCTACACCTTC. The encoded protein is CASSYGTVYGYTF.

This clonotype is labeled medium-sized (0.01 to 0.1%). The V and J genes are TRBV12-3 or TRBV12-4 and TRBJ2-7; D not resolved. The CDR3 is 14 residues long. The V end was cut by 3 bases, the J end by 0 bases, with 9 bases between. CDR3 loop: CASSFGGVSYEQYF. The DNA of the CDR3 is TGTGCCAGCAGTTTTGGCGGAGTCTCCTACGAGCAGTACTTC.

This clonotype was seen repeatedly, ten times or more. The chain is built from TRBV6-1 and TRBJ2-1, with 15 positions matching TRBD2. This CDR3 region has 15 residues. The junction had 5 bases not matched to a gene; V was cut back by 5 bases and J by 9 bases. CDR1 and CDR2 from the germline V gene are MNHNS and SASEGT. The CDR3 nucleotides read TGTGCCAGCAGTTGGACTAGCGGGGGGGCCTCTGAGCAGTTCTTC. It yields the protein CASSWTSGGASEQFF.

This clonotype was seen just once. This may arise from a read error, as a much more abundant clone is one base away. The gene calls are TRBV11-2 and TRBJ2-1, with 7 bases lining up with TRBD2. The J call may be incorrect, as the DNA end agrees better with TRBJ2-7. CDR1 SGHAT and CDR2 FQNNGV come from the germline V gene. The CDR3 totals 15 residues. The CDR3: CASSSVWGGSYEQYF. Here the CDR3 DNA reads TGTGCCAGCAGCTCCGTGTGGGGGGGCTCCTACGAGCAGTACTTC.

This clonotype has only a few counts. The chain combines TRBV10-1 with TRBJ2-3; D unclear. V dropped 3 bases and J dropped 0 bases, with 10 bases sitting between them. CDR1 and CDR2 (germline): WNHNN, SYGVQD (reference sequence). This CDR3 is built from 15 residues. The CDR3 sequence: CASSESARSTDTQYF. The CDR3 coding sequence is TGCGCCAGCAGTGAAAGCGCTCGTAGCACAGATACGCAGTATTTT.

The chain is built from TRBV7-2 and TRBJ2-1, with 8 positions matching TRBD2. The J segment lost 13 bases and the V segment lost 5 bases, leaving 16 bases of the junction unmatched. This CDR3 has 15 amino acids. The germline CDR1 and CDR2 sequences are SGHTA and FQGNSA. The CDR3 is CASSMQAGVRETQFF. CDR3 nucleotides: TGTGCCAGCAGCATGCAAGCGGGAGTTAGGGAGACCCAGTTCTTC.

The chain couples TRBV6-1 to TRBJ2-3, with 10 bases fitting TRBD2. Germline V gene lookup returns CDR1 MNHNS and CDR2 SASEGT. The V segment lost 5 bases and the J segment 0 bases; nucleotides outside the gene matches: 8. This CDR3 is built from 17 residues. CDR3 nucleotides: TGTGCCAGCAGTTCTAGCGGGGGCCAATCTAGCACAGATACGCAGTATTTT. Translating it yields CASSSSGGQSSTDTQYF.